This is a list of T cell receptor beta chains from one sample in a study of T-cell memory formation after mild COVID-19. Using its own MiXCR run on the 5' RACE reads, TCRdb lists one record per CDR3 protein. The sample lists roughly 110,000 distinct CDR3 sequences; about an eighth were seen once. The source material was PBMCs or a T cell subset sorted from them (not recorded which). The receptors were gathered from an adult woman who had mild COVID-19 (a few samples of this study predate the infection). Cell type and time point are not known. The CDR3 runs from the conserved cysteine through the conserved F or W. A D gene is named only where the DNA matches it firmly. The size entry is marked missing in some rows and otherwise reads once, few, many or a size class.

D | J | size | V | DNA | CDR3
- | TRBJ2-1 | many | TRBV5-4 | TGTGCCAGCAGAACATGGGGGGGCCCCAATGAGCAGTTCTTC | CASRTWGGPNEQFF
- | TRBJ2-7 | - | TRBV12-3/TRBV12-4 | TGTGCCAGCAGTTTAGGGGTAAGCTCCTACGAGCAGTACTTC | CASSLGVSSYEQYF
- | TRBJ2-5 | few | TRBV12-3/TRBV12-4 | TGTGCCAGCAGTTTTTTGGGGGGACCCCAAGAGACCCAGTACTTC | CASSFLGGPQETQYF
TRBD1 | TRBJ2-3 | few | TRBV5-6 | TGTGCCAGCAGCTGGGGACAGGTTAGCACAGATACGCAGTATTTT | CASSWGQVSTDTQYF
TRBD2 | TRBJ2-1 | many | TRBV6-5 | TGTGCCAGCAGTTCTTTGAGGACTAGCGGGACATATGAGCAGTTCTTC | CASSSLRTSGTYEQFF
- | TRBJ2-2 | - | TRBV12-3/TRBV12-4 | TGTGCCAGCAGTTTGTTATGGGGGGAAGTGAACACCGGGGAGCTGTTTTTT | CASSLLWGEVNTGELFF
TRBD2 | TRBJ2-5 | many | TRBV5-6 | TGTGCCAGCAGCGGGGGACTAGCGGGTCCCCAGTACTTC | CASSGGLAGPQYF
TRBD2 | TRBJ2-1 | few | TRBV12-3/TRBV12-4 | TGTGCCAGCAGTTTAGTGGCGGGAGGGCCCAATGAGCAGTTCTTC | CASSLVAGGPNEQFF
TRBD2 | TRBJ2-5 | few | TRBV7-8 | TGTGCCAGTAACGGGTTAGCGGGAGGGCCTGTAGAAGAGACCCAGTACTTC | CASNGLAGGPVEETQYF
TRBD1 | TRBJ1-1 | few | TRBV4-3 | TGCGCCAGCAGCCATCAGACAGGGGCCGAGAACACTGAAGCTTTCTTT | CASSHQTGAENTEAFF
TRBD2 | TRBJ2-1 | few | TRBV7-9 | TGTGCCAGCAGCTTGACTAGCGGGAGACGGCCCAATGAGCAGTTCTTC | CASSLTSGRRPNEQFF
- | TRBJ1-5 | few | TRBV4-1 | TGCGCCAGCAGCCATCTGGATAGCAATCAGCCCCAGCATTTT | CASSHLDSNQPQHF
- | TRBJ1-1 | - | TRBV19 | TGTGCCAGTAGCCCAAGAACAGGTTTGAACACTGAAGCTTTCTTT | CASSPRTGLNTEAFF
- | TRBJ2-7 | - | TRBV12-1 | TGTGCCAGCAGCTTTAGGTACGGTCCCTACGAGCAGTACTTC | CASSFRYGPYEQYF
- | TRBJ1-3 | - | TRBV24-1 | TGTGCCACCCGTGCGGGAGCTGGAAACACCATATATTTT | CATRAGAGNTIYF
- | TRBJ2-1 | - | TRBV9 | TGTGCCAGCAGCGGCCCGGGCGGGGGCAAATACAATGAGCAGTTCTTC | CASSGPGGGKYNEQFF
- | TRBJ2-5 | few | TRBV19 | TGTGCCAGTAGTATTTTCGGAGGGGGCATGGAGACCCAGTACTTC | CASSIFGGGMETQYF
TRBD2 | TRBJ2-1 | - | TRBV11-2 | TGTGCCAGCAGCTTACCCGGGACTAGCAGCTACAATGAGCAGTTCTTC | CASSLPGTSSYNEQFF
TRBD2 | TRBJ2-3 | few | TRBV6-1 | TGTGCCAGCAGTACCCGGACTAGCGGGAAGACAGATACGCAGTATTTT | CASSTRTSGKTDTQYF
- | TRBJ1-1 | few | TRBV12-3/TRBV12-4 | TGTGCCAGCAGCCCCCCAGGCGAGGACACTGAAGCTTTCTTT | CASSPPGEDTEAFF
- | TRBJ2-5 | few | TRBV20-1 | TGCAGTGCTAGCGGTCGAGAGACCCAGTACTTC | CSASGRETQYF
- | TRBJ2-3 | - | TRBV7-9 | TGTGCCAGCAGCCGGCCGGCGGCTAGCACAGATACGCAGTATTTT | CASSRPAASTDTQYF
TRBD2 | TRBJ2-7 | many | TRBV7-9 | TGTGCCAGCAGCCGGGGGGTCTACGAGCAGTACTTC | CASSRGVYEQYF
- | TRBJ2-2 | few | TRBV24-1 | TGTGCCACCAGTGAGATGACCGGGGAGCTGTTTTTT | CATSEMTGELFF
- | TRBJ2-3 | many | TRBV6-4 | TGTGCCAGCAGTGACGAGCAGGAAGGGTCAGATACGCAGTATTTT | CASSDEQEGSDTQYF
- | TRBJ2-7 | few | TRBV12-3/TRBV12-4 | TGTGCCAGCAGCCCTTCCCCCCCGGGTGGATTGTTCCACGAGCAGTACTTC | CASSPSPPGGLFHEQYF
- | TRBJ2-2 | few | TRBV7-9 | TGTGCCAGCAGCTCCACTGGACAGCGAACCGGGGAGCTGTTTTTT | CASSSTGQRTGELFF
- | TRBJ2-7 | - | TRBV13 | TGTGCCAGCAGCTTAGCCAGGGGAATATACGAGCAGTACTTC | CASSLARGIYEQYF
- | TRBJ2-7 | many | TRBV4-3 | TGCGCCAGCAGCCCCCGGCGAGCGGCAACCTACGAGCAGTACTTC | CASSPRRAATYEQYF
- | TRBJ2-5 | few | TRBV15 | TGTGCCACCAGCAGAGGAGGGCTACAAGAGACCCAGTACTTC | CATSRGGLQETQYF
- | TRBJ2-7 | - | TRBV24-1 | TGTGCCACCAGTGGCTACCACTCCTACGAGCAGTACTTC | CATSGYHSYEQYF
TRBD2 | TRBJ2-3 | few | TRBV30 | TGTGCCTGGAATAAGCTAGCGGGTACAGATACGCAGTATTTT | CAWNKLAGTDTQYF
TRBD1 | TRBJ1-5 | few | TRBV12-3/TRBV12-4 | TGTGCCAGCAGTCCTGACAGGGTGGGTTGGCAGCCCCAGCATTTT | CASSPDRVGWQPQHF
- | TRBJ2-7 | many | TRBV5-1 | TGCGCCAGCAGCTTGATCACAGACTACGAGCAGTACTTC | CASSLITDYEQYF
- | TRBJ2-1 | few | TRBV6-2/TRBV6-3 | TGTGCCAGCAGATATGAAACAGGCCTGAGCTCCTACAATGAGCAGTTCTTC | CASRYETGLSSYNEQFF
- | TRBJ2-7 | - | TRBV11-1 | TGTGCCAGCAGCCCGAATACAGGTGCCGAGCAGTACTTC | CASSPNTGAEQYF
TRBD1 | TRBJ1-5 | - | TRBV5-6 | TGTGCCAGCAGCTTCGGGACAGGGGGCTTCTTTCAGCCCCAGCATTTT | CASSFGTGGFFQPQHF
- | TRBJ2-2 | many | TRBV9 | TGTGCCAGCAGCATCCCACTTGACGGGCGGAACACCGGGGAGCTGTTTTTT | CASSIPLDGRNTGELFF
TRBD2 | TRBJ2-3 | - | TRBV27 | TGTGCCAGCAGTCCGCAACTAGCGGGGAGCACAGATACGCAGTATTTT | CASSPQLAGSTDTQYF
TRBD2 | TRBJ2-1 | few | TRBV7-9 | TGTGCCAGCAGCTTAGAGCCTAGCGGGGATTACAATGAGCAGTTCTTC | CASSLEPSGDYNEQFF
- | TRBJ2-3 | few | TRBV4-2 | TGTGCCAGCAGCCATTTCGTGGGCACAGATACGCAGTATTTT | CASSHFVGTDTQYF
- | TRBJ2-7 | - | TRBV10-3 | TGTGCCATCAGTGAGTCGATGGGGACATCCTACGAGCAGTACTTC | CAISESMGTSYEQYF
- | TRBJ2-7 | many | TRBV6-5 | TGTGCCAGCAGTTATCGGAGGGAGTACAGCGAGCAGTACTTC | CASSYRREYSEQYF
TRBD2 | TRBJ2-3 | - | TRBV29-1 | TGCAGCTCTACAGAGCGGGGGGCGTTTTCAGATACGCAGTATTTT | CSSTERGAFSDTQYF
TRBD1 | TRBJ1-2 | - | TRBV4-3 | TGCGCCAGCAGCTCGGGACAGGAGGCTAACTATGGCTACACCTTC | CASSSGQEANYGYTF
- | TRBJ1-3 | few | TRBV12-3/TRBV12-4 | TGTGCCAGCACGCGTACTGGAAACACCATATATTTT | CASTRTGNTIYF
- | TRBJ2-7 | - | TRBV7-8 | TGTGCCAGCAGCTTAACCTACGGGACCGCCTACGAGCAGTACTTC | CASSLTYGTAYEQYF
- | TRBJ2-2 | few | TRBV4-2 | TGTGCCAGCAGCCAAGAGATTACGAACACCGGGGAGCTGTTTTTT | CASSQEITNTGELFF
TRBD1 | TRBJ2-7 | - | TRBV3-1 | TGTGCCAGCAGCCACGTCGGACAGGGGTCTTACGAGCAGTACTTC | CASSHVGQGSYEQYF